This T cell receptor beta chain is from a study of T-cell reconstitution after alpha-beta-depleted transplantation in children. Whole-study findings and limits: There were some patients whose high TCRbeta diversity at day 60 came from surviving recipient T cells and thymic progenitors. At the one-year point after transplant, T-cell counts and TCRbeta diversity were found to come mostly from T cells that had been newly produced.

Unique molecular identifiers tagged the TCRbeta library. MiXCR, applied by TCRdb to the PCR reads, yields one record per CDR3 protein. The table includes fewer than 350,000 distinct CDR3 sequences, around 7.1% detected once. V shed 4 bases and J shed 3 bases, with 12 bases lying between them. CDR3 length: 15 residues. Per the germline V gene, CDR1 is LNHDA and CDR2 is SQIVND (reference sequence). For this clonotype: The antigen is undetermined.

The origin of this receptor is a female patient between 2 and 15 years old who had a stem cell transplant for Fanconi anemia, so the T cells may come from the graft donor. J is TRBJ2-2 and V is TRBV19; D tentatively reads TRBD1 or TRBD2 (5 bases each). The sequencing used peripheral blood, collected 360 days after TCRalphabeta/CD19-depleted stem cell transplant. Written as DNA, the CDR3 is TGTGCCAGTAGTAGGTCCGGGGCGGACACCGGGGAGCTGTTTTTT. This gives the protein CASSRSGADTGELFF.